The rows below give T cell receptor beta chains drawn from one sample of a study of vaccination effects on CD4 cells after COVID-19. TCRdb's copy holds only in-frame clones and misses some; the assay was immunoSEQ multiplex PCR. The table records approximately 54,000 clones, roughly 80% of them present only once. Their specific antigens are unknown. The sequencing here drew on CD4+ T cells from PBMCs cultured with HCoV-229E spike peptides, taken before COVID-19 vaccination. These receptors were collected from a human donor who received a COVID-19 vaccine. Both conserved end residues are trimmed from each CDR3.

j_gene: TRBJ1-2; v_gene: TRBV6-5; CDR3aa: AITTGAGSNYGYT
j_gene: TRBJ2-1; v_gene: TRBV30; CDR3aa: AWSVLGAEQF
j_gene: TRBJ2-5; v_gene: TRBV11-3; CDR3aa: ASSPRRGGPETQY
j_gene: TRBJ2-5; v_gene: TRBV28; CDR3aa: ASSLPQETQY
j_gene: TRBJ1-1; v_gene: TRBV6-5; CDR3aa: ASSPDRQNTEAF
j_gene: TRBJ2-5; v_gene: TRBV7-2; CDR3aa: ASSPRTSGGLETQY
j_gene: TRBJ2-3; v_gene: TRBV24-1; CDR3aa: ATSEPDRVPPDTQY
j_gene: TRBJ1-1; v_gene: TRBV2; CDR3aa: ASSVQGGTEAF
j_gene: TRBJ2-2; v_gene: TRBV11-3; CDR3aa: ASSSKRGGTGELF
j_gene: TRBJ1-2; v_gene: TRBV6-5; CDR3aa: ASTTNPVPNYGYT
j_gene: TRBJ1-2; v_gene: TRBV19; CDR3aa: ASSQGYSNYGYT
j_gene: TRBJ2-1; v_gene: TRBV5-1; CDR3aa: ASSLATSSYNEQF
j_gene: TRBJ1-1; v_gene: TRBV7-2; CDR3aa: ASSLPQGRNTEAF
j_gene: TRBJ2-5; v_gene: TRBV3-1/TRBV3-2; CDR3aa: ASSQVGTGNPQETQY